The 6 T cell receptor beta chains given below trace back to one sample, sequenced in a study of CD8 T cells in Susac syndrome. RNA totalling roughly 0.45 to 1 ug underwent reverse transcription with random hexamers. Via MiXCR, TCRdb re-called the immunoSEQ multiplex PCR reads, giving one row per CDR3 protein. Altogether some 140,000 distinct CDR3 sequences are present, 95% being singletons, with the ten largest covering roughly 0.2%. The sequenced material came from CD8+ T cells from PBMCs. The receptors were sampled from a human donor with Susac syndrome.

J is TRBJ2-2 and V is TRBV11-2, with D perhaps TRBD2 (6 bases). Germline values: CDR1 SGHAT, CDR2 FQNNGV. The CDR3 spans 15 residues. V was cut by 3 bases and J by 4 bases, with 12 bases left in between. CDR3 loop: CASSFDGTPTGELFF. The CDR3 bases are TGTGCCAGCAGCTTCGACGGGACTCCCACCGGGGAGCTGTTTTTT. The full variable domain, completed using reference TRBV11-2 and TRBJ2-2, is EAGVAQSPRYKIIEKRQSVAFWCNPISGHATLYWYQQILGQGPKLLIQFQNNGVVDDSQLPKDRFSAERLKGVDSTLKIQPAKLEDSAVYLCASSFDGTPTGELFFGEGSRLTVL.

The CDR3: CASSRRTSGSAYNEQFF. The CDR3 coding sequence is TGTGCCAGCAGCCGAAGGACTAGCGGGAGCGCCTACAATGAGCAGTTCTTC. The chain is built from TRBV14 and TRBJ2-1; 13 bases align to TRBD2. V lost 4 bases to trimming and J lost 2 bases; unmatched junction nucleotides: 5. Germline values: CDR1 SGHDN, CDR2 FVKESK. The CDR3 extends over 17 amino acids.

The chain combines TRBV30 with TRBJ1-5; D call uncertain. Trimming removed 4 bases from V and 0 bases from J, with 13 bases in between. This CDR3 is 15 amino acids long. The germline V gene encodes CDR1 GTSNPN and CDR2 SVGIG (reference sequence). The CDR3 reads CAWNNPRDSNQPQHF. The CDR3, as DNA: TGTGCCTGGAACAACCCTCGGGATAGCAATCAGCCCCAGCATTTT.

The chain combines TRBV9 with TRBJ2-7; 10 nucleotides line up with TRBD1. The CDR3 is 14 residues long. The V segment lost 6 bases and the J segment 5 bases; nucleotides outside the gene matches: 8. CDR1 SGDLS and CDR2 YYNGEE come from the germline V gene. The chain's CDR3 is CASTHEGTGDEQYF. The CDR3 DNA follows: TGTGCCAGCACCCACGAGGGGACAGGGGACGAGCAGTACTTC.

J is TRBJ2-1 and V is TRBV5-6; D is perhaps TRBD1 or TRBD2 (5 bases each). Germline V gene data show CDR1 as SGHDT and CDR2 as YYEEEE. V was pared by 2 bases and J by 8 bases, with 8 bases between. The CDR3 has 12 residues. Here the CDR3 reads CASSFGTDEQFF. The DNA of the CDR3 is TGTGCCAGCAGCTTCGGGACGGATGAGCAGTTCTTC.

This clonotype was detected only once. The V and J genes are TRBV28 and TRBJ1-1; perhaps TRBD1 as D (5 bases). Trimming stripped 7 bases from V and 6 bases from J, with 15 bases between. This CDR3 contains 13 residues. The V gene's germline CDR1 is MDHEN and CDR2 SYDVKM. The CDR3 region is CASIGMGPPEAFF. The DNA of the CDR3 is TGTGCCAGCATTGGTATGGGACCTCCTGAAGCTTTCTTT.